Listed below are T cell receptor beta chains from one sample, sequenced in a study of beta chain features in type 1 diabetes. TCRdb's table, derived via immunoSEQ multiplex PCR, lists solely in-frame clones and lacks some. The repertoire has over 350,000 clones, about 15% of them found once; the top ten carry roughly 0.019%. Material: naive CD4+ T cells from blood. The receptors here all came from a woman aged 18-29 years in good health. Each CDR3 is given with its conserved first and last residue. The D gene is left open where the match is weak. Size is stated for part of the rows, as once, few or many counts, or as a class when the clone is expanded.

d_call cdr3_length j_call v_call clone_size cdr3_nt cdr3_aa
TRBD2 15 TRBJ2-1 TRBV11-3 NA TGTGCCAGCAGCTTTCGAGCGGGGACCTACAATGAGCAGTTCTTC CASSFRAGTYNEQFF
TRBD1 13 TRBJ2-3 TRBV7-9 few TGTGCCAGCAGCCAGGGGGTTGTCGATACGCAGTATTTT CASSQGVVDTQYF
TRBD1 17 TRBJ2-3 TRBV11-3 few TGTGCCAGCAGCCCCAGGGGGTCGCAGGGTAATGCAGATACGCAGTATTTT CASSPRGSQGNADTQYF
TRBD1 14 TRBJ1-2 TRBV29-1 few TGCAGCGCTGCAGGGGGCGCGGGGAACTATGGCTACACCTTC CSAAGGAGNYGYTF
TRBD1 13 TRBJ1-1 TRBV6-5 once TGTGCCAGCAGTCAACTTCGGACAGGGGAAGCTTTCTTT CASSQLRTGEAFF
TRBD1 11 TRBJ2-7 TRBV29-1 few TGCAGCGGGCAGGGGGCCTACGAGCAGTACTTC CSGQGAYEQYF
NA 13 TRBJ1-5 TRBV29-1 NA TGCAGCGTTGGGGTGAGGGGGAATCAGCCCCAGCATTTT CSVGVRGNQPQHF
TRBD1 15 TRBJ2-2 TRBV7-6 few TGTGCCAGCAGCTCGTTGACAGGGGTGGTCGGGGAGCTGTTTTTT CASSSLTGVVGELFF
TRBD2 12 TRBJ2-7 TRBV13 few TGTGCCAGCAGCCCCGGGACTAGCGGGCAGTACTTC CASSPGTSGQYF
TRBD1 14 TRBJ1-5 TRBV18 few TGTGCCAGCTCATCACAGGGGAGCAATCAGCCCCAGCATTTT CASSSQGSNQPQHF
TRBD1 16 TRBJ2-2 TRBV11-3 few TGTGCCAGCAGCCCCTGGACAGGGGGGGATTCCGGGGAGCTGTTTTTT CASSPWTGGDSGELFF
NA 15 TRBJ2-5 TRBV15 few TGTGCCACCAGCAGAGATGTCAGCGAGGCGGAGACCCAGTACTTC CATSRDVSEAETQYF
TRBD1 16 TRBJ2-2 TRBV30 NA TGTGCCTGGAGTGGGGGACAGGGGGCGAACACCGGGGAGCTGTTTTTT CAWSGGQGANTGELFF
NA 16 TRBJ1-5 TRBV5-1 NA TGCGCCAGCAGCTTGGATTCGGGAGGGGGAAATCAGCCCCAGCATTTT CASSLDSGGGNQPQHF
NA 15 TRBJ2-7 TRBV4-2 NA TGTGCCAGCAGCCAATCCGGGACTTCCTCCTACGAGCAGTACTTC CASSQSGTSSYEQYF
NA 14 TRBJ1-5 TRBV7-2 NA TGTGCCAGCAGCTGGGCGGGGTACAATCAGCCCCAGCATTTT CASSWAGYNQPQHF
NA 19 TRBJ2-3 TRBV30 NA TGTGCCTGGAGTGTACCCCCAGGAGTTGAGCGGACTAGCACAGATACGCAGTATTTT CAWSVPPGVERTSTDTQYF
TRBD1 13 TRBJ2-1 TRBV14 few TGTGCCAGCAGGAGGGGGCCCCACAATGAGCAGTTCTTC CASRRGPHNEQFF
NA 13 TRBJ1-2 TRBV12-5 NA TGTGCTAGTGGGGGGGAGGCTAACTATGGCTACACCTTC CASGGEANYGYTF
TRBD2 16 TRBJ2-2 TRBV5-1 NA TGCGCCAGCAGCTTGACTAGCGGGCTTAACACCGGGGAGCTGTTTTTT CASSLTSGLNTGELFF
NA 11 TRBJ1-1 TRBV19 few TGTGCCAGTTCGGGTTGGACTGAAGCTTTCTTT CASSGWTEAFF
NA 14 TRBJ2-2 TRBV14 few TGTGCCAGCAGCCAAGTGCGGAACACCGGGGAGCTGTTTTTT CASSQVRNTGELFF
NA 15 TRBJ2-1 TRBV27 few TGTGCCAGCAGTCCCCCCCGGGGGTTCGACAATGAGCAGTTCTTC CASSPPRGFDNEQFF
TRBD1 17 TRBJ2-6 TRBV28 NA TGTGCCAGCAGTACCCGGACAGGGAAAGCTGGGGCCAACGTCCTGACTTTC CASSTRTGKAGANVLTF
NA 10 TRBJ2-7 TRBV20-1 few TGCAGTGCCGGCGGGACCGAGCAGTACTTC CSAGGTEQYF
NA 15 TRBJ1-2 TRBV15 few TGTGCCACCAGCAGAGACTCGCCAGGGAACTATGGCTACACCTTC CATSRDSPGNYGYTF
TRBD1 18 TRBJ1-1 TRBV7-9 NA TGTGCCAGCAGCTTACCGACTCCGGGACAGGGTTCGAACACTGAAGCTTTCTTT CASSLPTPGQGSNTEAFF
NA 14 TRBJ1-3 TRBV6-5 few TGTGCCAGCAGTTACGTTCAGGCTGGAAACACCATATATTTT CASSYVQAGNTIYF
TRBD2 15 TRBJ2-1 TRBV5-4 NA TGTGCCAGCAGCGCCGGGGCGGGAGGGAAGGATGAGCAGTTCTTC CASSAGAGGKDEQFF
NA 12 TRBJ1-1 TRBV6-6 NA TGTGCCAGCAGTGTATCTCTCTCTGAAGCTTTCTTT CASSVSLSEAFF
NA 14 TRBJ2-6 TRBV29-1 few TGCAGCGTCACAGGGTCTTCTGGGGCCAACGTCCTGACTTTC CSVTGSSGANVLTF
NA 14 TRBJ2-2 TRBV29-1 few TGCAGCGTTCTGGGCGGACAGATTGCCGGGGAGCTGTTTTTT CSVLGGQIAGELFF
TRBD2 15 TRBJ2-1 TRBV7-9 NA TGTGCCAGCCGACGGCGTAGCGGGAGTCTGGATGAGCAGTTCTTC CASRRRSGSLDEQFF
NA 14 TRBJ2-3 TRBV30 NA TGTGCCTGGAATCGAGCAGGGTGGGAAGATACGCAGTATTTT CAWNRAGWEDTQYF
NA 13 TRBJ1-5 TRBV30 NA TGTGCCTGGGGCGGACACATGAATCAGCCCCAGCATTTT CAWGGHMNQPQHF
NA 16 TRBJ2-3 TRBV9 NA TGTGCCAGCAGCGTAGCGGGAGTCACGAGCACAGATACGCAGTATTTT CASSVAGVTSTDTQYF
TRBD2 16 TRBJ2-7 TRBV4-3 few TGCGCCAGCAGCCAAGGACTGGGCGGGAGCTTCCCCGAGCAGTACTTC CASSQGLGGSFPEQYF
TRBD1 15 TRBJ1-5 TRBV18 few TGTGCCAGCTCATTCGGACAGGGCGCAAATCAGCCCCAGCATTTT CASSFGQGANQPQHF
TRBD2 13 TRBJ2-3 TRBV29-1 NA TGCAGCGTTCGCGGGAGGGGCACAGATACGCAGTATTTT CSVRGRGTDTQYF
NA 13 TRBJ2-7 TRBV14 NA TGTGCCAGCAGCCTACTAGCCCGCTACGAGCAGTACTTC CASSLLARYEQYF
TRBD1 14 TRBJ2-1 TRBV9 few TGTGCCAGCAGCGGGGGACAGCGCTACAATGAGCAGTTCTTC CASSGGQRYNEQFF
NA 14 TRBJ2-1 TRBV19 few TGTGCCAGTAGTACGCGGGGGCGGTGGAATGAGCAGTTCTTC CASSTRGRWNEQFF
NA 16 TRBJ2-6 TRBV5-4 few TGTGCCAGCAGCCCCCTGCGGGGATCTGGGGCCAACGTCCTGACTTTC CASSPLRGSGANVLTF
NA 15 TRBJ2-7 TRBV7-2 few TGTGCCAGCAGCTTAGCGACCGGGTTCCCCTACGAGCAGTACTTC CASSLATGFPYEQYF
TRBD2 16 TRBJ2-1 TRBV5-1 NA TGCGCCAGCAGCTTGGAATCTAGCGGGAGAAGCAATGAGCAGTTCTTC CASSLESSGRSNEQFF
NA 14 TRBJ1-5 TRBV7-2 few TGTGCCAGCAGCTTAGGGACAGACTATCAGCCCCAGCATTTT CASSLGTDYQPQHF
TRBD2 16 TRBJ2-1 TRBV7-2 NA TGTGCCAGCAGCTCCCAGCTAGCGGGAGGTATCAATGAGCAGTTCTTC CASSSQLAGGINEQFF
NA 14 TRBJ1-2 TRBV28 few TGTGCCAGCAGCTTAAGGACAGCCTGGGGTGGCTACACCTTC CASSLRTAWGGYTF
NA 17 TRBJ2-1 TRBV7-9 few TGTGCCAGCAGCTCCGATATCGGGGGACTGACCTACGATGAGCAGTTCTTC CASSSDIGGLTYDEQFF
TRBD2 15 TRBJ2-1 TRBV7-3 few TGTGCCAGCAGCTTACGGGGGGGCTCCTACAATGAGCAGTTCTTC CASSLRGGSYNEQFF